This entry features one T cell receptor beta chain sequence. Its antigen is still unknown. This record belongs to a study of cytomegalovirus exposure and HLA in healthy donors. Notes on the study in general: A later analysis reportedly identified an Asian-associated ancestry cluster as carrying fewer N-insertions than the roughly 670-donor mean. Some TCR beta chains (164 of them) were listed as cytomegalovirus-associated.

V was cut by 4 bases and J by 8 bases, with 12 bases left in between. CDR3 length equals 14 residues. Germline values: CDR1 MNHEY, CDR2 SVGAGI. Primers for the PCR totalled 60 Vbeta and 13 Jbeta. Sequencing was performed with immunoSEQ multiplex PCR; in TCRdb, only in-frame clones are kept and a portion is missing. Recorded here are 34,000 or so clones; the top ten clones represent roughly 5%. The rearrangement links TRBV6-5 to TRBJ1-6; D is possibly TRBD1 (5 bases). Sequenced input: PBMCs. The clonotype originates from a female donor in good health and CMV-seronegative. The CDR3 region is CASSLGRVYSPLHF. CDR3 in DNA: TGTGCCAGCAGTTTGGGCAGGGTATATTCACCCCTCCACTTT.